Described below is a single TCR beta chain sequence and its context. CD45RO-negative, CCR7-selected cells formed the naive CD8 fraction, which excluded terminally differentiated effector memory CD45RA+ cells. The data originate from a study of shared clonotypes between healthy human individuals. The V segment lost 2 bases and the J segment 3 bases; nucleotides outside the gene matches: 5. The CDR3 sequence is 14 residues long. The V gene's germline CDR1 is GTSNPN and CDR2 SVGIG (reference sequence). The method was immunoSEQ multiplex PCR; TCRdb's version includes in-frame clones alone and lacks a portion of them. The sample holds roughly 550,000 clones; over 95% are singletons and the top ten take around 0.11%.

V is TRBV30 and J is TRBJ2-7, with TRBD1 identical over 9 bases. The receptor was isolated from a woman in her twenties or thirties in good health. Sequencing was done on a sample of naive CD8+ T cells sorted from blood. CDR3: CAWSIGTGLYEQYF. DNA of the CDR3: TGTGCCTGGAGTATCGGGACAGGGCTCTACGAGCAGTACTTC.